This entry features one T cell receptor beta chain sequence. Assay: immunoSEQ multiplex PCR; the TCRdb copy retains only in-frame clones and omits some. The sample has about 62,000 clones, roughly 95% seen once; the top ten hold under 2%. These data are taken from a study of preoperative IRX-2 immunotherapy in early breast cancer. Treatment described: preoperative locoregional IRX-2 cytokine immunotherapy. Preoperative locoregional IRX-2 cytokine immunotherapy was tested in the phase Ib source study. The germline gives CDR1 SGHVS, CDR2 FQNEAQ. The trim removed 5 bases at V and 3 bases at J, leaving 13 bases unmatched. This CDR3 region has 16 residues.

This receptor was taken from a human donor with breast cancer. V is TRBV7-8 and J is TRBJ2-7; TRBD2 agrees at 7 bases. This material was acquired from a patient treated with IRX-2 immunotherapy. CDR3 sequence (DNA): TGTGCCAGCAGCCTGGCTTTTGGGAGGGCCCTCTACGAGCAGTACTTC. Residues: CASSLAFGRALYEQYF.